This entry features one T cell receptor (beta chain) sequence. The PCR had 60 Vbeta and 13 Jbeta primers. Measured with immunoSEQ multiplex PCR; TCRdb has only the in-frame clones, and not every one. The record lists 70,000 or so clones, of which the ten most abundant hold under 3%. This sample stems from a study of cytomegalovirus exposure and HLA in healthy donors. The CDR3 extends over 16 amino acids. V lost 5 bases, J lost 4 bases, and 10 bases stayed unmatched. CDR1 and CDR2 from the germline V gene are SGHAT and FQNNGV. The receptor's source is a man aged 40-49 years in good health and CMV-seronegative. Sequencing input: PBMCs. J is TRBJ2-3 and V is TRBV11-2, with 9 positions matching TRBD1. CDR3 loop: CASSLKGGQGADTQYF. CDR3 in DNA: TGTGCCAGCAGCCTTAAAGGGGGACAGGGCGCAGATACGCAGTATTTT.